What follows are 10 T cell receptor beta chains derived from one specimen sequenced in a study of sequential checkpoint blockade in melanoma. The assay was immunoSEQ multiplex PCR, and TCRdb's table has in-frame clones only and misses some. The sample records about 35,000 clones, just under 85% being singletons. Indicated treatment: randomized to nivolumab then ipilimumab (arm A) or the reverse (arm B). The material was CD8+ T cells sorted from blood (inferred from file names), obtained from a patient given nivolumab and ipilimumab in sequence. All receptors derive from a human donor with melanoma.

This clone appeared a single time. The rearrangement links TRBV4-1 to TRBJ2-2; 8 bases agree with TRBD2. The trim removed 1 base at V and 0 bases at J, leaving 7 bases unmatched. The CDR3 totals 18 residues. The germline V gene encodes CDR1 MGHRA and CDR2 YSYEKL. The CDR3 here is CASSQVESGGANTGELFF. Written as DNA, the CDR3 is TGCGCCAGCAGCCAAGTGGAATCCGGGGGGGCGAACACCGGGGAGCTGTTTTTT.

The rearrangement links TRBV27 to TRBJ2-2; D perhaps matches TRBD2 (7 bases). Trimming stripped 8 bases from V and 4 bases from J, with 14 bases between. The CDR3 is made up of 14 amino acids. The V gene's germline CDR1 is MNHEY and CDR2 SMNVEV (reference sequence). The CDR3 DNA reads TGTGCCAGCGCCCTGGGGGGGCCCACCGGGGAGCTGTTTTTT. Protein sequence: CASALGGPTGELFF.

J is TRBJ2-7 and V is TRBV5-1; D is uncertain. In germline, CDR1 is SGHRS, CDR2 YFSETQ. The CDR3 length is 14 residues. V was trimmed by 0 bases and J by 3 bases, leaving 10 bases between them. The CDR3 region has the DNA TGCGCCAGCAGCTTGGTAGGCGGTGACTACGAGCAGTACTTC. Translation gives CASSLVGGDYEQYF.

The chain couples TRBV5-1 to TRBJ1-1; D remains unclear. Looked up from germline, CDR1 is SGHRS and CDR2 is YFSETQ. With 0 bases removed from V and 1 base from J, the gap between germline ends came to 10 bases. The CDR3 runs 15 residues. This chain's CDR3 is CASSLARPTNTEAFF. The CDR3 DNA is TGCGCCAGCAGCTTGGCGAGGCCCACGAACACTGAAGCTTTCTTT.

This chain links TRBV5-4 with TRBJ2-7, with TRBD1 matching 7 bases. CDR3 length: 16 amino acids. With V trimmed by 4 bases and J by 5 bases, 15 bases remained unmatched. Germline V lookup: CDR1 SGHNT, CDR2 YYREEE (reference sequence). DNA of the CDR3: TGTGCCAGCAGCCATCAGACACAGGGGTCCCCCGACGAGCAGTACTTC. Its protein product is CASSHQTQGSPDEQYF.

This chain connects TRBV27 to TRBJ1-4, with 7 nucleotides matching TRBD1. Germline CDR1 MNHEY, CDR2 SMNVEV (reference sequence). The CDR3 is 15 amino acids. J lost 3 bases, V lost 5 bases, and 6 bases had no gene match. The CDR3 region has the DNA TGTGCCAGCAGTGCTTATACAGGGGCTAATGAAAAACTGTTTTTT. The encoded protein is CASSAYTGANEKLFF. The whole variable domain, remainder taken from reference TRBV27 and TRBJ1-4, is EAQVTQNPRYLITVTGKKLTVTCSQNMNHEYMSWYRQDPGLGLRQIYYSMNVEVTDKGDVPEGYKVSRKEKRNFPLILESPSPNQTSLYFCASSAYTGANEKLFFGSGTQLSVL.

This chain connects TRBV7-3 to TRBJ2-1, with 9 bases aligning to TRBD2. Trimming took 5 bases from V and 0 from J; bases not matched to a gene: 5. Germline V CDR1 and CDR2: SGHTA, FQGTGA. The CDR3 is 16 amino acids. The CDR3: CASSDVSGSSYNEQFF. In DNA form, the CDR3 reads TGTGCCAGCAGCGATGTTAGCGGGAGCTCCTACAATGAGCAGTTCTTC. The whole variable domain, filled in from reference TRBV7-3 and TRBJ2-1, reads GAGVSQTPSNKVTEKGKYVELRCDPISGHTALYWYRQSLGQGPEFLIYFQGTGAADDSGLPNDRFFAVRPEGSVSTLKIQRTERGDSAVYLCASSDVSGSSYNEQFFGPGTRLTVL.

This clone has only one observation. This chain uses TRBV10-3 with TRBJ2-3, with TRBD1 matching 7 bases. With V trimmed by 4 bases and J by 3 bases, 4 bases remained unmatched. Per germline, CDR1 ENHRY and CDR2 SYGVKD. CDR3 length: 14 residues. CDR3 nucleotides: TGTGCCATCAGTGGACAGGGCCGAACAGATACGCAGTATTTT. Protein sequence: CAISGQGRTDTQYF.

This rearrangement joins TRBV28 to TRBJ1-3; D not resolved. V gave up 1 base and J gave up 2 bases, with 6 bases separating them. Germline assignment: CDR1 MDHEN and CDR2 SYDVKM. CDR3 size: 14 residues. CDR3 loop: CASSLFGTGNTIYF. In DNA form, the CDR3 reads TGTGCCAGCAGTTTATTCGGGACTGGAAACACCATATATTTT.

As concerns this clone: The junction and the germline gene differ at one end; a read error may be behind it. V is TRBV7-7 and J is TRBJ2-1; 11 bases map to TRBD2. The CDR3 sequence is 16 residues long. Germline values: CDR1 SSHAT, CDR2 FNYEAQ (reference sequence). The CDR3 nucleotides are TGTGCTAGCAGCTTAGTACGGGGACTAGCGGACTCTGAGCAGTTCTTC. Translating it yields CASSLVRGLADSEQFF.